A single sample is the source of the 5 T cell receptor beta chains below, sequenced in a study of OX40 agonist ivuxolimab in advanced cancers. Clones were sequenced by immunoSEQ multiplex PCR, and TCRdb holds only the in-frame ones, with some missing. The sample gives over 30,000 clones, about four fifths of which show up once; less than 2% is in the top ten. The sequencing here drew on CD4+ or CD8+ T cells sorted from blood, taken in a trial of the OX40 agonist ivuxolimab. The source is an adult with an advanced solid tumor such as melanoma, head and neck, liver or kidney cancer.

The chain is built from TRBV4-1 and TRBJ2-2; D gene unclear. The CDR3 runs 17 residues. Germline CDR1 is MGHRA and CDR2 is YSYEKL. V dropped 0 bases and J dropped 4 bases, with 15 bases sitting between them. CDR3 nucleotide sequence: TGCGCCAGCAGCCAAGATAGAAATTCGGGTGGCACCGGGGAGCTGTTTTTT. It encodes CASSQDRNSGGTGELFF.

The rearrangement uses TRBV6-5 and TRBJ2-7, with TRBD2 matching over 10 bases. Germline loops: CDR1 MNHEY, CDR2 SVGAGI. The CDR3 spans 14 residues. V lost 6 bases to trimming and J lost 4 bases; unmatched junction nucleotides: 6. The CDR3 DNA sequence: TGTGCCAGCAGAGGTGATAGCGGGAGGTACGAGCAGTACTTC. Protein sequence: CASRGDSGRYEQYF.

The rearrangement links TRBV6-6 to TRBJ2-5; weak D call: TRBD2 (6 bases). The germline CDR1 and CDR2 sequences are MNHNY and SVGAGI (reference sequence). The CDR3 covers 14 residues. Trimming pared 8 bases from V and 5 bases from J, leaving 18 bases between. For the CDR3, the DNA is TGTGCCAGCGCCGCTAGACTAGTTTACGAGACCCAGTACTTC. Protein: CASAARLVYETQYF.

The chain links TRBV2 to TRBJ1-1; D might be TRBD1 (5 bases). CDR1 and CDR2 from the germline V gene are SNHLY and FYNNEI. This CDR3 region has 13 residues. Trimming left V 4 bases short and J 2 bases short, with 8 bases between. CDR3 sequence: CASSGRGNTEAFF. The CDR3 bases are TGTGCCAGCAGTGGTCGGGGCAACACTGAAGCTTTCTTT.

This clone was seen once. The chain recombines TRBV5-8 with TRBJ2-7, with 8 bases fitting TRBD1. This CDR3 contains 17 residues. J was trimmed by 7 bases and V by 3 bases; bases with no gene match: 18. CDR1 and CDR2 (germline): SGHTS, YDEGEE. The CDR3 nucleotides are TGTGCCAGCAGCTGGACAGGGAACAGTTGGTATGAGTCTGAGCAGTACTTC. Protein sequence: CASSWTGNSWYESEQYF.